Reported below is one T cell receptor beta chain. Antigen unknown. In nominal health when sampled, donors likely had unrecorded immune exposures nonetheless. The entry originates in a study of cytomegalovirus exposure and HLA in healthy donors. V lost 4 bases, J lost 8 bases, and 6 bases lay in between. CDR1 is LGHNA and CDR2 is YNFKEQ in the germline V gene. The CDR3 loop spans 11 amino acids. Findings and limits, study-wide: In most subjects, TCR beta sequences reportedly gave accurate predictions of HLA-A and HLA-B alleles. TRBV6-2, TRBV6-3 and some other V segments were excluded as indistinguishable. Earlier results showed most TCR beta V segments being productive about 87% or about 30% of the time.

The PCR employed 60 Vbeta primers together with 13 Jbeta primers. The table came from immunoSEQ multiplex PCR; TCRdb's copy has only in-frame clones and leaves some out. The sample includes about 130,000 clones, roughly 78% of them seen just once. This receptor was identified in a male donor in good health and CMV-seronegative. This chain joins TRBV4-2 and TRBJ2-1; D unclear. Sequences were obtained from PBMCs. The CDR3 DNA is TGTGCCAGCAGCCGTTCCGATGAGCAGTTCTTC. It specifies CASSRSDEQFF.